These 14 T cell receptor beta chains came from one sample sequenced in a study of T cells in Graves' hyperthyroidism and ophthalmopathy. Amplified TCR beta CDR3 regions came from RNA transcripts. A set of HTBI primers served as the primers for a first-round RT-PCR of the TCR CDR3. TCRdb redid the calling of the multiplex PCR reads with MiXCR, one entry per CDR3 protein. Counted here are roughly 720,000 distinct CDR3 sequences, 15% to 20% occurring once; the ten biggest clones make up roughly a sixth. Material for sequencing was blood. The receptors shown here come from a man aged 50-59 years with Graves' hyperthyroidism.

This clonotype was observed at least ten times. The genes are TRBV2 and TRBJ1-1, with 8 bases that match TRBD1. Germline V gene sequence: CDR1 SNHLY, CDR2 FYNNEI. V lost 2 bases to trimming and J lost 4 bases; unmatched junction nucleotides: 9. This CDR3 spans 16 amino acids. The CDR3 sequence is CASSEPAGGVSTEAFF. CDR3 coding DNA: TGTGCCAGCAGTGAACCGGCAGGGGGCGTGAGCACTGAAGCTTTCTTT.

This clonotype was picked up many times. The chain recombines TRBV28 with TRBJ2-4; D gene uncertain. The CDR3 has 12 residues. Germline V gives CDR1 MDHEN, CDR2 SYDVKM. V dropped 6 bases and J dropped 4 bases, with 7 bases sitting between them. The CDR3 loop reads CASRALKNIQYF. DNA for the CDR3: TGTGCCAGCAGGGCCCTGAAAAACATTCAGTACTTC.

This clonotype was seen repeatedly, ten times or more. V and J are TRBV12-3 or TRBV12-4 and TRBJ1-5; a possible D gene is TRBD1 (5 bases). The ends were cut back, 7 bases at V and 0 bases at J, with 16 bases in the middle. The CDR3 runs 16 residues. The CDR3 DNA sequence: TGTGCCAGCATCGCAGCACCGGGGACTAGCAATCAGCCCCAGCATTTT. This gives the protein CASIAAPGTSNQPQHF.

The gene calls are TRBV29-1 and TRBJ2-3; D is perhaps TRBD2 (5 bases). The CDR3 is 13 amino acids. The germline gives CDR1 SQVTM, CDR2 ANQGSEA. Trimming left V 8 bases short and J 3 bases short, with 15 bases between. CDR3 DNA sequence: TGCAGCCCCCTTAAAGCGGAGACAGATACGCAGTATTTT. It codes for CSPLKAETDTQYF.

This clonotype occurred many times. The CDR3 spells CAWSPPGQGVYSNQPQHF. As DNA, the CDR3 is TGTGCCTGGAGTCCTCCGGGACAGGGAGTTTATAGCAATCAGCCCCAGCATTTT. The V gene is TRBV30, the J gene TRBJ1-5; 9 nucleotides match TRBD1. The CDR3 is 18 residues long. The germline gives CDR1 GTSNPN, CDR2 SVGIG (reference sequence). With 2 bases clipped from V and 0 bases from J, the junction kept 11 bases outside the gene matches.

This clonotype was found a few times. This chain connects TRBV12-3 or TRBV12-4 to TRBJ1-6, with 9 nucleotides matching TRBD1. The CDR3 contains 15 residues. V shed 6 bases, J shed 5 bases, and the junction held 5 bases outside the gene matches. The DNA of the CDR3 is TGTGCCAGCAGGTCCCGGGACAGGGATAATTCACCCCTCCACTTT. Translated, it gives CASRSRDRDNSPLHF.

CDR3 protein: CASKINRGANEKLFF. CDR3 sequence (DNA): TGTGCCAGCAAAATTAACAGGGGCGCTAATGAAAAACTGTTTTTT. The chain links TRBV6-1 to TRBJ1-4; 7 bases map to TRBD1. CDR3 length: 15 residues. Germline CDR1 reads MNHNS; CDR2 reads SASEGT. Trimming removed 7 bases from V and 3 bases from J; junction bases left unmatched: 8.

This chain links TRBV20-1 with TRBJ2-7, with 13 bases fitting TRBD2. V lost 6 bases to trimming and J lost 2 bases; unmatched junction nucleotides: 7. The CDR3 consists of 15 residues. Germline CDR1 DFQATT, CDR2 SNEGSKA (reference sequence). The CDR3: CSAHRLAGGAYEQYF. The CDR3 nucleotides are TGCAGTGCGCACCGACTAGCGGGGGGCGCCTACGAGCAGTACTTC.

There are many counts of this clonotype. This chain uses TRBV28 with TRBJ1-2; weak D call: TRBD1 (6 bases). The CDR3 sequence is 14 residues long. The V and J ends lost 7 bases and 8 bases respectively, with 20 bases between them. Per the germline V gene, CDR1 is MDHEN and CDR2 is SYDVKM. The CDR3 reads CASTSEGVLGGYTF. For the CDR3, the DNA is TGTGCCAGCACCTCGGAGGGGGTCCTCGGCGGCTACACCTTC.

The chain employs TRBV4-2 and TRBJ2-2, with TRBD2 matching 8 bases. With 1 base clipped from V and 7 bases from J, the junction kept 11 bases outside the gene matches. The germline V gene encodes CDR1 LGHNA and CDR2 YNFKEQ. This CDR3 is 17 amino acids long. CDR3 sequence reads: CASSQAPAGVFGGELFF. CDR3 coding DNA: TGTGCCAGCAGCCAAGCTCCAGCGGGAGTATTTGGCGGGGAGCTGTTTTTT.

The gene calls are TRBV20-1 and TRBJ2-5, with D uncertain. Germline V lookup: CDR1 DFQATT, CDR2 SNEGSKA (reference sequence). The CDR3 is made up of 13 amino acids. V was trimmed by 5 bases and J by 5 bases, leaving 15 bases between them. The CDR3 DNA is TGCAGTGCTCCGGGTTTAGTCGGGGAGACCCAGTACTTC. Its protein product is CSAPGLVGETQYF.

In its sample, this clonotype was seen many times. The V call is TRBV28, the J call TRBJ2-1; D gene unclear. V was clipped by 9 bases and J by 9 bases, with 12 bases between them. CDR3 length: 11 amino acids. Germline V CDR1 and CDR2: MDHEN, SYDVKM. The chain's CDR3 is CASVRVGEQFF. The CDR3 DNA reads as TGTGCCAGTGTTAGGGTGGGTGAGCAGTTCTTC.

This clonotype was recorded many times. The rearrangement links TRBV28 to TRBJ1-5; D is perhaps TRBD1 (5 bases). The CDR3 runs to 17 residues. Germline V gene lookup returns CDR1 MDHEN and CDR2 SYDVKM. V gave up 7 bases and J gave up 1 base, with 20 bases separating them. The CDR3 DNA reads as TGTGCCAGCATCGTAGGCCTCCGGGGGAACAGCAATCAGCCCCAGCATTTT. Amino acids: CASIVGLRGNSNQPQHF.

In this sample, this clonotype turned up many times. The rearrangement uses TRBV30 and TRBJ1-2; 7 bases map to TRBD1. Germline loops: CDR1 GTSNPN, CDR2 SVGIG (reference sequence). The CDR3 consists of 13 residues. The ends lost 5 bases at V and 2 bases at J; junction bases unmatched: 5. The CDR3 region has the DNA TGTGCCTGGTCAGGGGGTCCCAACTATGGCTACACCTTC. This codes for CAWSGGPNYGYTF.